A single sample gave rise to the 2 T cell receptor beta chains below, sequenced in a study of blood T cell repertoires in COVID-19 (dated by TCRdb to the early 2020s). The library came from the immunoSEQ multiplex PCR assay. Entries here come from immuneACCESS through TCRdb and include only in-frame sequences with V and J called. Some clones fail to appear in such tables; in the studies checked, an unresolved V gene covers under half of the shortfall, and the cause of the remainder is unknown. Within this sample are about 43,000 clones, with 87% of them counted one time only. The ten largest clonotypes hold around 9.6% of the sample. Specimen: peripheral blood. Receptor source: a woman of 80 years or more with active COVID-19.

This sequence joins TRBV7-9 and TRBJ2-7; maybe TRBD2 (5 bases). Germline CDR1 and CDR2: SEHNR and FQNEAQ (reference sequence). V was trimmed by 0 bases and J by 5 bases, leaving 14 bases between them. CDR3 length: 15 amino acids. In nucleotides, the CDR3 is TGTGCCAGCAGCTTAGCCGGGGTCTTATCGAACGAGCAGTACTTC. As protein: CASSLAGVLSNEQYF. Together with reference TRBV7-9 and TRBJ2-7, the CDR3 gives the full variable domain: DTGVSQNPRHKITKRGQNVTFRCDPISEHNRLYWYRQTLGQGPEFLTYFQNEAQLEKSRLLSDRFSAERPKGSFSTLEIQRTEQGDSAMYLCASSLAGVLSNEQYFGPGTRLTVT.

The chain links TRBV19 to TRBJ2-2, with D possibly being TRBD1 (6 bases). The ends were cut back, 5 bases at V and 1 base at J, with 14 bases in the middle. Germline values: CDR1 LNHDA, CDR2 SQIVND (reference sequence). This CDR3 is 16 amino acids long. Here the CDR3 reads CASSPGTLRNTGELFF. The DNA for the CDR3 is TGTGCCAGTAGTCCAGGGACACTGAGGAACACCGGGGAGCTGTTTTTT. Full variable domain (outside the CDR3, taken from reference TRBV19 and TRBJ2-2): DGGITQSPKYLFRKEGQNVTLSCEQNLNHDAMYWYRQDPGQGLRLIYYSQIVNDFQKGDIAEGYSVSREKKESFPLTVTSAQKNPTAFYLCASSPGTLRNTGELFFGEGSRLTVL.